Here is one T cell receptor beta chain with its context. The record originates from a study of blood T cell repertoires in COVID-19. Overall study: The study drew acute and convalescent COVID-19 samples from the United States, Italy and Spain.

The germline V gene has CDR1 SGHRS and CDR2 YFSETQ. Trimming cost V 1 base and J 5 bases, with 13 bases left between them. CDR3 length: 16 residues. Only in-frame clones appear in the TCRdb table, and some are missing; sequencing was by immunoSEQ multiplex PCR. The data show about 91,000 clones, with about 86% seen just once and 7.5% to 9.5% held by the top ten. V gene TRBV5-1 combines with J gene TRBJ1-6; weak D call: TRBD1 (5 bases). Sequencing was carried out using peripheral blood. This sequence was found in a woman aged 65 to 85 with acute or convalescent COVID-19. Here the CDR3 DNA reads TGCGCCAGCAGCTTGATATTGGCAGGGAATAATTCACCCCTCCACTTT. It specifies CASSLILAGNNSPLHF.